This entry concerns a single T cell receptor beta chain. The CDR3 is made up of 15 amino acids. In germline, CDR1 is MNHEY, CDR2 SMNVEV (reference sequence). The V and J ends lost 4 bases and 3 bases, in that order; junction bases with no gene match: 6. These data originate in a study of blood T cells in healthy people across ages. A second PCR of roughly 7 to 11 cycles used a sample-barcoded 5' primer and a J-beta primer mix. Each CDR3 protein is one row after TCRdb ran MiXCR on the 5' RACE reads. The sample carries 1,100,000 or so distinct CDR3 sequences, less than 50% recorded once. The specimen was blood. The chain couples TRBV27 to TRBJ2-3, with 8 bases fitting TRBD1. The TCR originated in a woman aged 60-75 years in good health. DNA of the CDR3: TGTGCCAGCAGTTCGGGCAGGGGGCGTACAGATACGCAGTATTTT. The encoded protein is CASSSGRGRTDTQYF.